The 8 T cell receptor beta chains below were found in one sample sequenced in a study of blood T cell repertoires in COVID-19. Clones were sequenced by immunoSEQ multiplex PCR, and TCRdb holds only the in-frame ones, with some missing. The table lists 430,000 or so clones, roughly 90% of them singletons. Sequenced material: PBMCs or T cells enriched from blood (not recorded which). The origin of the receptors is a woman aged 40 to 50 who had recovered from COVID-19.

The chain uses TRBV2 and TRBJ1-4; D ambiguous. The CDR3 is 15 amino acids. The germline gives CDR1 SNHLY, CDR2 FYNNEI. The V end was cut by 3 bases, the J end by 6 bases, with 14 bases between. CDR3 sequence (DNA): TGTGCCAGCAGTGATAGAGACACCCGGTATGAAAAACTGTTTTTT. Protein product: CASSDRDTRYEKLFF.

V and J are TRBV18 and TRBJ1-2, with D tentatively TRBD1 (5 bases). V shed 3 bases and J shed 5 bases, with 10 bases lying between them. This CDR3 contains 13 residues. CDR1 is KGHSH and CDR2 is LQKENI in the germline V gene. The CDR3 coding sequence is TGTGCCAGCTCACCGACCAGGGAATATGGCTACACCTTC. It is translated as CASSPTREYGYTF.

The V call is TRBV3-1 (or the pseudogene TRBV3-2), the J call TRBJ1-4; 11 bases are shared with TRBD1. V shed 4 bases, J shed 7 bases, and the junction held 11 bases outside the gene matches. Germline loops: CDR1 LGHDT, CDR2 YNNKEL (reference sequence). The CDR3 loop spans 17 amino acids. The CDR3 DNA reads as TGTGCCAGCAGCCCCCGGGACAGGGGGATTTATTTTGAAAAACTGTTTTTT. Residues: CASSPRDRGIYFEKLFF.

This sequence joins TRBV15 and TRBJ1-5, with D perhaps matching TRBD1 (5 bases). The CDR3 loop spans 16 amino acids. Looked up from germline, CDR1 is LNHNV and CDR2 is YYDKDF (reference sequence). Trimming took off 5 bases at V and 0 bases at J, with 14 bases between the two ends. The CDR3 here is CATSSPGSGSNQPQHF. CDR3 sequence (DNA): TGTGCCACCAGCTCCCCAGGGTCAGGTAGCAATCAGCCCCAGCATTTT. The variable domain in full, completed from reference TRBV15 and TRBJ1-5, reads DAMVIQNPRYQVTQFGKPVTLSCSQTLNHNVMYWYQQKSSQAPKLLFHYYDKDFNNEADTPDNFQSRRPNTSFCFLDIRSPGLGDTAMYLCATSSPGSGSNQPQHFGDGTRLSIL.

J is TRBJ2-1 and V is TRBV12-5; TRBD2 aligns across 9 bases. Per germline, CDR1 LGHNT and CDR2 FRNRAP. The CDR3 covers 18 residues. Trimming removed 6 bases from V and 0 bases from J; junction bases left unmatched: 12. This CDR3 reads CASGPRTSASGSYNEQFF. CDR3 nucleotide sequence: TGTGCTAGTGGACCCCGGACTAGCGCCTCCGGCTCCTACAATGAGCAGTTCTTC.

This rearrangement joins TRBV7-9 to TRBJ2-2; no clear D gene. CDR1 is SEHNR and CDR2 is FQNEAQ in the germline V gene (reference sequence). The CDR3 covers 15 residues. Deletions cut 3 bases from V and 0 bases from J, with 8 bases between. The CDR3: CASSFPIANTGELFF. CDR3 nucleotide sequence: TGTGCCAGCAGCTTTCCGATAGCGAACACCGGGGAGCTGTTTTTT.

The chain is built from TRBV6-6 and TRBJ1-1; TRBD1 might be the D (6 bases). V lost 2 bases, J lost 7 bases, and 14 bases lay in between. Germline V gives CDR1 MNHNY, CDR2 SVGAGI (reference sequence). This CDR3 comprises 14 residues. CDR3 sequence (DNA): TGTGCCAGCAGTTACCAACAGGGACCCTTTGAAGCTTTCTTT. This sequence encodes CASSYQQGPFEAFF.

The chain recombines TRBV6-1 with TRBJ2-6, with D unclear. Germline assignment: CDR1 MNHNS and CDR2 SASEGT. There are 15 residues in the CDR3. V gave up 1 base and J gave up 1 base, with 5 bases separating them. CDR3 protein: CASSEEPSGANVLTF. In nucleotides, the CDR3 is TGTGCCAGCAGTGAAGAGCCTTCTGGGGCCAACGTCCTGACTTTC.